The next 15 T cell receptor beta chains were all read from a single sample in a study of blood T cells in healthy people across ages. For the second PCR, which ran for about 7 to 12 cycles, a sample-barcoded 5' primer and a J-beta primer mix were used. TCRdb redid the calling of the 5' RACE reads with MiXCR, one entry per CDR3 protein. The repertoire holds around 580,000 distinct CDR3 sequences, with less than 60% as singletons. Specimen: blood. The receptors come from a man of 80 years or more in good health.

The chain carries TRBV6-5 and TRBJ2-7; 10 positions match TRBD2. CDR1 is MNHEY, CDR2 SVGAGI, per germline. CDR3 length: 15 amino acids. J gave up 7 bases and V 2 bases, and 8 bases lay outside the gene matches. The CDR3 nucleotides are TGTGCCAGCAGTTACAGAAGCGGGAGGGCCTTTGAGCAGTACTTC. This sequence encodes CASSYRSGRAFEQYF.

As regards this clonotype: A much more abundant neighbour one base away suggests this may be a read error. The chain uses TRBV6-5 and TRBJ2-3, with D unclear. This CDR3 comprises 14 residues. Trimming shortened V by 5 bases and J by 4 bases, and 13 bases separated the two germline ends. The V gene's germline CDR1 is MNHEY and CDR2 SVGAGI. DNA for the CDR3: TGTGCCAGCAGTGCGCTTAGGGCCCCAGATACGCAGTATTTT. It translates to CASSALRAPDTQYF.

The chain combines TRBV29-1 with TRBJ2-1; D gene ambiguous. Germline V gives CDR1 SQVTM, CDR2 ANQGSEA. The CDR3 sequence is 13 residues long. The V end lost 7 bases, the J end lost 9 bases, and 19 bases lay between the germline ends. CDR3 sequence reads: CSAQTWVSIEQFF. The CDR3 DNA sequence: TGCAGCGCCCAGACTTGGGTCTCGATTGAGCAGTTCTTC.

The chain employs TRBV3-1 and TRBJ2-4, with D possibly TRBD2 on 7 matching bases. The length of the CDR3 is 14 residues. V was pared by 4 bases and J by 8 bases, with 15 bases between. Germline V gene lookup returns CDR1 LGHDT and CDR2 YNNKEL (reference sequence). The CDR3 reads CASSRGLGGDIQYF. As DNA, the CDR3 is TGTGCCAGCAGCCGTGGACTAGGGGGAGACATTCAGTACTTC.

The chain is built from TRBV21-1 and TRBJ2-5; whether TRBD2, the table's D call, matches the DNA was not checked. TRBV21-1 is classified as a pseudogene. This CDR3 has 21 residues. The CDR3 loop is CASSKSRTSGGHTLLQETQYF. The CDR3 DNA sequence: TGTGCCAGCAGCAAATCCCGGACTAGCGGGGGGCACACCTTGTTACAAGAGACCCAGTACTTC.

This clonotype has a handful of counts. The chain is built from TRBV7-2 and TRBJ1-5, with no clear D. V lost 6 bases and J 5 bases, leaving 11 bases between the germline ends. The germline V gene has CDR1 SGHTA and CDR2 FQGNSA. The CDR3 sequence is 13 residues long. The CDR3 nucleotides are TGTGCCAGCAGTCGACAACGAGATCAGCCCCAGCATTTT. Translation gives CASSRQRDQPQHF.

V gene TRBV6-6 combines with J gene TRBJ2-7; 9 nucleotides agree with TRBD1. The end of the DNA aligns better with TRBJ2-5, so the J call may be wrong. Germline V gene data show CDR1 as MNHNY and CDR2 as SVGAGI (reference sequence). This CDR3 has 14 residues. Written as DNA, the CDR3 is TGTGCCAGCAGTCAGGGACAGGGCCTGGAGACCCAGTACTTC. Residues: CASSQGQGLETQYF.

V and J are TRBV7-6 and TRBJ2-2; D gene uncertain. Germline V gene lookup returns CDR1 SGHVS and CDR2 FNYEAQ. Trimming took off 8 bases at V and 2 bases at J, with 15 bases between the two ends. The CDR3 has 15 amino acids. This CDR3 is CASQVTPGNTGELFF. In DNA, the CDR3 is TGTGCCAGCCAGGTCACCCCCGGTAACACCGGGGAGCTGTTTTTT.

In nucleotides, the CDR3 is TGTGCCAGCAGCCCTCGCATCAGTGTACACAGCACAGATACGCAGTATTTT. Its translation is CASSPRISVHSTDTQYF. The V and J genes are TRBV27 and TRBJ2-3; D uncertain. V lost 6 bases and J lost 0, with 19 bases in between. The CDR3 consists of 17 residues. CDR1 is MNHEY and CDR2 is SMNVEV in the germline V gene (reference sequence).

This clonotype was seen a handful of times. The chain is built from TRBV2 and TRBJ2-5; no clear D. Germline-derived CDR1 and CDR2 are SNHLY and FYNNEI. The CDR3 loop spans 11 amino acids. Trimming pared 7 bases from V and 3 bases from J, leaving 6 bases between. The CDR3 protein is CASTREETQYF. CDR3 sequence (DNA): TGTGCCAGCACCAGAGAAGAGACCCAGTACTTC.

V is TRBV20-1 and J is TRBJ2-1, with 11 bases matching TRBD2. V shed 5 bases, J shed 5 bases, and the junction held 5 bases outside the gene matches. The CDR3 sequence is 14 residues long. CDR1 DFQATT and CDR2 SNEGSKA come from the germline V gene (reference sequence). The CDR3: CSARSSGRNNEQFF. CDR3 nucleotide sequence: TGCAGTGCTCGTTCTAGCGGGAGGAACAATGAGCAGTTCTTC.

V gene TRBV7-2 combines with J gene TRBJ2-1; no clear D gene. Judging by the DNA end, TRBJ2-7 fits better; the J call may be wrong. The CDR3 runs 12 residues. CDR1 and CDR2 from the germline V gene are SGHTA and FQGNSA. This chain's CDR3 is CASTPVVNEQYF. In DNA form, the CDR3 reads TGTGCCAGCACCCCGGTCGTTAATGAGCAGTACTTC.

This chain joins TRBV29-1 and TRBJ2-1; TRBD2 matches at 9 bases. Germline CDR1 SQVTM, CDR2 ANQGSEA. J lost 5 bases, V lost 7 bases, and 12 bases had no gene match. This CDR3 is 15 amino acids long. CDR3 loop: CSAREAGGPNNEQFF. In DNA, the CDR3 is TGCAGCGCCCGGGAGGCGGGAGGGCCCAACAATGAGCAGTTCTTC.

The gene calls are TRBV7-2 and TRBJ2-2; D remains unclear. The CDR3 extends over 14 amino acids. The germline gives CDR1 SGHTA, CDR2 FQGNSA. The ends were cut back, 2 bases at V and 4 bases at J, with 8 bases in the middle. CDR3 protein: CASSLHTGTGELFF. The CDR3 bases are TGTGCCAGCAGCTTACACACCGGCACCGGGGAGCTGTTTTTT. Full variable domain (remainder filled in from reference TRBV7-2 and TRBJ2-2): GAGVSQSPSNKVTEKGKDVELRCDPISGHTALYWYRQSLGQGLEFLIYFQGNSAPDKSGLPSDRFSAERTGGSVSTLTIQRTQQEDSAVYLCASSLHTGTGELFFGEGSRLTVL.

The chain couples TRBV29-1 to TRBJ2-3; D perhaps matches TRBD2 (7 bases). Germline CDR1 SQVTM, CDR2 ANQGSEA. CDR3 length: 14 residues. V shed 3 bases and J shed 10 bases, with 20 bases lying between them. The CDR3 region is CSVDAQGGMAPQYF. In nucleotides, the CDR3 is TGCAGCGTTGATGCACAGGGAGGGATGGCGCCGCAGTATTTT.